This T cell receptor (beta chain) was sequenced for a study of blood T cell repertoires in COVID-19. Across the study: Sites across the United States, Italy and Spain contributed samples from acute and convalescent COVID-19. PBMCs, B-cell-depleted T cells, or T cells provided the cDNA or gDNA that made up the material.

In the source study's methods: Counts of nucleated cells, estimated from reference gene primer amplification, were obtained. TCRdb's table, derived via immunoSEQ multiplex PCR, lists solely in-frame clones and lacks some. Clonal size and the V and J genes are those of that table, whereas D and trimming came from the DNA. The sample consists of 80,000 to 95,000 clones, about 85% of them appearing once. The V gene's germline CDR1 is MNHEY and CDR2 SMNVEV (reference sequence). CDR3 length: 13 residues. V was clipped by 4 bases and J by 5 bases, with 9 bases between them. The specimen was peripheral blood. The chain links TRBV27 to TRBJ2-1, with D perhaps TRBD1 (6 bases). The sequence came from a woman aged 50 to 60 with active or convalescent COVID-19. The CDR3 sequence: CASSWGRHNEQFF. CDR3 nucleotide sequence: TGTGCCAGCAGTTGGGGGCGGCACAATGAGCAGTTCTTC.